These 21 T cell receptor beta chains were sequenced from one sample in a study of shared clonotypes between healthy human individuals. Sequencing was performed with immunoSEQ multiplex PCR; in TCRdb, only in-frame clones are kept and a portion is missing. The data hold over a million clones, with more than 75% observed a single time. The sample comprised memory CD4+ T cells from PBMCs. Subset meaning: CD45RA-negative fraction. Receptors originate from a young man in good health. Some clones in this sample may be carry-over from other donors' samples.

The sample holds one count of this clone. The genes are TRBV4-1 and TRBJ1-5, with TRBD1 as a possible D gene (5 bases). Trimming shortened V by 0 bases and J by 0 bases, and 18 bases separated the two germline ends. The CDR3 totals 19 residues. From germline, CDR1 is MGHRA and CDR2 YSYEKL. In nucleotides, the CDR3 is TGCGCCAGCAGCCAAGATCCGGTGGTAGGGGCCCTTAGCAATCAGCCCCAGCATTTT. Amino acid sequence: CASSQDPVVGALSNQPQHF.

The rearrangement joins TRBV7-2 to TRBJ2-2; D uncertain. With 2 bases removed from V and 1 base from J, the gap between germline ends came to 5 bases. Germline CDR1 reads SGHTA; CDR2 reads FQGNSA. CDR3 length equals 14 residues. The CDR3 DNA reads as TGTGCCAGCAGCTTACAACAGAACACCGGGGAGCTGTTTTTT. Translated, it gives CASSLQQNTGELFF.

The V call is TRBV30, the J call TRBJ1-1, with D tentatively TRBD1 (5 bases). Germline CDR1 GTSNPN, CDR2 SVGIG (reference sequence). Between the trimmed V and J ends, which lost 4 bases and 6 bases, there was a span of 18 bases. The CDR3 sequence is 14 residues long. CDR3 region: CAWIPGLLGPEAFF. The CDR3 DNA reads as TGTGCCTGGATCCCGGGGCTCTTAGGCCCTGAAGCTTTCTTT. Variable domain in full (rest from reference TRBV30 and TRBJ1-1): SQTIHQWPATLVQPVGSPLSLECTVEGTSNPNLYWYRQAAGRGLQLLFYSVGIGQISSEVPQNLSASRPQDRQFILSSKKLLLSDSGFYLCAWIPGLLGPEAFFGQGTRLTVV.

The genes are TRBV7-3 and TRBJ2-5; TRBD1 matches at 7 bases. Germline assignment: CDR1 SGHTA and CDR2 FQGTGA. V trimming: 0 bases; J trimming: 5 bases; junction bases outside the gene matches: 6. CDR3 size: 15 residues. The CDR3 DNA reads TGTGCCAGCAGCTTAACCCCGACAGGGTTGGAGACCCAGTACTTC. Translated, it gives CASSLTPTGLETQYF. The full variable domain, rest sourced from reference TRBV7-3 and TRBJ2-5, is GAGVSQTPSNKVTEKGKYVELRCDPISGHTALYWYRQSLGQGPEFLIYFQGTGAADDSGLPNDRFFAVRPEGSVSTLKIQRTERGDSAVYLCASSLTPTGLETQYFGPGTRLLVL.

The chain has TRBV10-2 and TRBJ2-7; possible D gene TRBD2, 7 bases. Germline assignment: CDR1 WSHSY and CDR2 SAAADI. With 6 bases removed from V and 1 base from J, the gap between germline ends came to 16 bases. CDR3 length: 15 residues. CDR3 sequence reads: CASSVGGPMSYEQYF. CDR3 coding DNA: TGCGCCAGCAGCGTCGGGGGGCCCATGTCCTACGAGCAGTACTTC.

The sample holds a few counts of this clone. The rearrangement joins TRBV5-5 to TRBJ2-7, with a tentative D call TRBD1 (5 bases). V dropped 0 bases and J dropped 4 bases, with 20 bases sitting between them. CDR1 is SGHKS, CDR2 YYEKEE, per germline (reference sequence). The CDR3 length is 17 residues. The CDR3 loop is CASSLDTGNLLAYEQYF. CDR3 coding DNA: TGTGCCAGCAGCTTGGATACAGGCAACCTGCTTGCGTACGAGCAGTACTTC. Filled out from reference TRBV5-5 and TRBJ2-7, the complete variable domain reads DAGVTQSPTHLIKTRGQQVTLRCSPISGHKSVSWYQQVLGQGPQFIFQYYEKEERGRGNFPDRFSARQFPNYSSELNVNALLLGDSALYLCASSLDTGNLLAYEQYFGPGTRLTVT.

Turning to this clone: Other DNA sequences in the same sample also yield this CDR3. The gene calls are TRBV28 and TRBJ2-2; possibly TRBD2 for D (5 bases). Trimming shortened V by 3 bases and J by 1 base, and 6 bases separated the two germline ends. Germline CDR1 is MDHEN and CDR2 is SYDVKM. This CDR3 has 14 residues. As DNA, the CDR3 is TGTGCCAGCAGTTTTGGGAGGAACACCGGGGAGCTGTTTTTT. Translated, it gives CASSFGRNTGELFF.

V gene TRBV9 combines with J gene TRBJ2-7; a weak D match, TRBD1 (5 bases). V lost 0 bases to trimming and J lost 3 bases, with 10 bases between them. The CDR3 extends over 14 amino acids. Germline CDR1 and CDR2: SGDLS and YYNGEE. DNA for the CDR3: TGTGCCAGCAGCGTAGTAGGAGACAGCTACGAGCAGTACTTC. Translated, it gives CASSVVGDSYEQYF.

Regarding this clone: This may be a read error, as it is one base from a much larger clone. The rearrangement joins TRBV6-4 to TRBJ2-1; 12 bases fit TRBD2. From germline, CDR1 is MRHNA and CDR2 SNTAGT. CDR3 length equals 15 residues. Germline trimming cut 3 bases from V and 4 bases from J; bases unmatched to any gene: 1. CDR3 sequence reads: CASSEGLAGYNEQFF. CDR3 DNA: TGTGCCAGCAGTGAAGGACTAGCGGGATACAATGAGCAGTTCTTC.

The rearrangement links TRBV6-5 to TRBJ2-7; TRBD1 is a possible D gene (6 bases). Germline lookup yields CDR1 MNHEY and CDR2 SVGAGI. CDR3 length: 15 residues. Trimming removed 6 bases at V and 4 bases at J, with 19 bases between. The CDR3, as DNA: TGTGCCAGCAGCTCCGGACAGCATCCGGGGTACGAGCAGTACTTC. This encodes CASSSGQHPGYEQYF.

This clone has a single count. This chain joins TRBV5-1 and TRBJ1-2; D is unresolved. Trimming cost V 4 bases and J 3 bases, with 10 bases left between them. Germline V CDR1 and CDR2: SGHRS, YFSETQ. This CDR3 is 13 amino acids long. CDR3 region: CASSLDVDYGYTF. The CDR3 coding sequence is TGCGCCAGCAGCCTCGACGTTGACTATGGCTACACCTTC.

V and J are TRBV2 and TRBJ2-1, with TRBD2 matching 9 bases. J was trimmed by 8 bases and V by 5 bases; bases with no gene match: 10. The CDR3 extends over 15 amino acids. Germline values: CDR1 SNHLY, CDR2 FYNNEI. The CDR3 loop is CASSYFGTSRDEQFF. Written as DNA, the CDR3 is TGTGCCAGCAGTTATTTCGGGACTAGCAGGGATGAGCAGTTCTTC. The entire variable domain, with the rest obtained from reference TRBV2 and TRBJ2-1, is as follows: EPEVTQTPSHQVTQMGQEVILRCVPISNHLYFYWYRQILGQKVEFLVSFYNNEISEKSEIFDDQFSVERPDGSNFTLKIRSTKLEDSAMYFCASSYFGTSRDEQFFGPGTRLTVL.

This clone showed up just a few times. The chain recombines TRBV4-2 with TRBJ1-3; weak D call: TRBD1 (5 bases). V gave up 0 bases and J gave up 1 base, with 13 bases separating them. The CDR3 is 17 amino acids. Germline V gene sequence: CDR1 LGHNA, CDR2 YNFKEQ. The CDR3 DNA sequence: TGTGCCAGCAGCCAAGATTATATAGGGGCGTCTGGAAACACCATATATTTT. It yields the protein CASSQDYIGASGNTIYF.

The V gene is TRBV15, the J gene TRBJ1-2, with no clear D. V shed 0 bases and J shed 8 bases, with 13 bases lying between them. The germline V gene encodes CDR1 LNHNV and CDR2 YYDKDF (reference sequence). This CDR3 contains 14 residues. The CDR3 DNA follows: TGTGCCACCAGCAGAGAGAGAGGGTTCCAGGGCTACACCTTC. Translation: CATSRERGFQGYTF.

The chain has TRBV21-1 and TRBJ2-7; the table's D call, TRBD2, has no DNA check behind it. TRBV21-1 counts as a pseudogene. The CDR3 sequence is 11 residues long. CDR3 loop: CARGGAMEQYF. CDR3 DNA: TGTGCCCGGGGGGGGGCGATGGAGCAGTACTTC.

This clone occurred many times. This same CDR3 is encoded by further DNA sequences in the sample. The CDR3 here is CASSFGSNQPQHF. The CDR3 DNA sequence: TGTGCCAGCAGCTTCGGATCCAATCAGCCCCAGCATTTT. The chain carries TRBV11-2 and TRBJ1-5; no reliable D call. The CDR3 is made up of 13 amino acids. Germline CDR1 and CDR2: SGHAT and FQNNGV. Trimming shortened V by 3 bases and J by 3 bases, and 6 bases separated the two germline ends.

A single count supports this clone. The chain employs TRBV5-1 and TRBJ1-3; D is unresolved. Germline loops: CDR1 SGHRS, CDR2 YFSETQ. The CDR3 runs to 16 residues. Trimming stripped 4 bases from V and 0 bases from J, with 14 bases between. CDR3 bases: TGCGCCAGCAGCCCCGTTCCTTTCGTCTCTGGAAACACCATATATTTT. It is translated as CASSPVPFVSGNTIYF.

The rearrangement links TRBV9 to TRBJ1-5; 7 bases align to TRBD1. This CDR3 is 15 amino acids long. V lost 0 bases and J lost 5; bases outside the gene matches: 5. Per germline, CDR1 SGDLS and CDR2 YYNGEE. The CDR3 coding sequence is TGTGCCAGCAGCGTAGAGGGGGCTACGGATCAGCCCCAGCATTTT. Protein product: CASSVEGATDQPQHF.

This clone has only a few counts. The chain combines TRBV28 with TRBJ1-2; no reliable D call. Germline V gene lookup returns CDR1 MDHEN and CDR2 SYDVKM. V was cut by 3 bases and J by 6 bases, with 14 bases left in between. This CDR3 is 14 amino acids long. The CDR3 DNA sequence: TGTGCCAGCAGTTTGGTAGGGAGAAGGAATGGCTACACCTTC. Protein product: CASSLVGRRNGYTF.

Written as DNA, the CDR3 is TGTGCCAGCAGTATGAGACAGGGGGTGCGCGCCAATCAGCCCCAGCATTTT. This sequence encodes CASSMRQGVRANQPQHF. The chain combines TRBV2 with TRBJ1-5; 9 bases map to TRBD1. The germline V gene encodes CDR1 SNHLY and CDR2 FYNNEI. V shed 5 bases, J shed 3 bases, and the junction held 11 bases outside the gene matches. The CDR3 has 17 residues.

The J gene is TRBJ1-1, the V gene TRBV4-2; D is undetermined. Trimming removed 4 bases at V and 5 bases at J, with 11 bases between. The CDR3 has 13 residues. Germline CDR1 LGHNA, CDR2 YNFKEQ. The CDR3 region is CASSRMGGTEAFF. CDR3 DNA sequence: TGTGCCAGCAGCCGTATGGGAGGGACTGAAGCTTTCTTT.